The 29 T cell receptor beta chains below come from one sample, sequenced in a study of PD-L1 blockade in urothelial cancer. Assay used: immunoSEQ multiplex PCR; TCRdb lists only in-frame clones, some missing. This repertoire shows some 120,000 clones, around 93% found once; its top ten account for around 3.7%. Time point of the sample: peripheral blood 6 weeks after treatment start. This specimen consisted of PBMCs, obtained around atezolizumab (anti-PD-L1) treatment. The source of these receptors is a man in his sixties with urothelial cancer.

The CDR3 region is CASSPGTVNSPLHF. Written as DNA, the CDR3 is TGTGCCAGCAGTCCGGGGACAGTCAATTCACCCCTCCACTTT. The rearrangement joins TRBV27 to TRBJ1-6, with 7 positions matching TRBD1. The CDR3 sequence is 14 residues long. V lost 5 bases, J lost 7 bases, and 5 bases stayed unmatched. Germline CDR1 is MNHEY and CDR2 is SMNVEV (reference sequence).

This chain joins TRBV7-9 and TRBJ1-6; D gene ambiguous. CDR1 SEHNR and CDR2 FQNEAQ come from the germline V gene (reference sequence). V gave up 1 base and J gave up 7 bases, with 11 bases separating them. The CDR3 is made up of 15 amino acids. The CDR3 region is CASSLGSTANSPLHF. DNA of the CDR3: TGTGCCAGCAGCTTAGGGAGTACGGCAAATTCACCCCTCCACTTT.

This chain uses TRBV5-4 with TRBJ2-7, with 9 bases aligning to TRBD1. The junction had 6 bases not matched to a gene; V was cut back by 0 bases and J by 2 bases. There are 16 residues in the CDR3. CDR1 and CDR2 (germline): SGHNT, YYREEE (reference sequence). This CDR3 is CASSLAGTGSTYEQYF. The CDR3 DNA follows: TGTGCCAGCAGCTTGGCGGGGACAGGGTCAACCTACGAGCAGTACTTC.

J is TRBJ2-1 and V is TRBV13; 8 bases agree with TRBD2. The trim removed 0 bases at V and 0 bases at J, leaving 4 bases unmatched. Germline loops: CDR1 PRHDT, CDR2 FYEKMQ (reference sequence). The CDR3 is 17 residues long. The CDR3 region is CASSLGRGGASYNEQFF. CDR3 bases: TGTGCCAGCAGCTTAGGCCGGGGGGGTGCCTCCTACAATGAGCAGTTCTTC.

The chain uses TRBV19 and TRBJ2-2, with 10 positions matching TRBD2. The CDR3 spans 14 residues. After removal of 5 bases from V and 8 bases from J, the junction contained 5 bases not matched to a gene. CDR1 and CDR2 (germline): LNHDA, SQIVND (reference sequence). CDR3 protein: CASSGGLAAGELFF. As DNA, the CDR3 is TGTGCCAGTAGTGGCGGACTAGCGGCTGGGGAGCTGTTTTTT.

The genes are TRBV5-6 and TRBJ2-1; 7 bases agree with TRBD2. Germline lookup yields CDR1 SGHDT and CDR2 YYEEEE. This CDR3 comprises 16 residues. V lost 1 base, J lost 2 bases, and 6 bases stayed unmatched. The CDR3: CASSLFVGGTYNEQFF. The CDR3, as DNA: TGTGCCAGCAGCTTGTTTGTCGGGGGGACCTACAATGAGCAGTTCTTC.

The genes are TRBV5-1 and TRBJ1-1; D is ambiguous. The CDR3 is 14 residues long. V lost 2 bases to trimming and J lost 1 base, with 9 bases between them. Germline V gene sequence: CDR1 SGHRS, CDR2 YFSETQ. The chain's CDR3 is CASSFSSGNTEAFF. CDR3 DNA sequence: TGCGCCAGCAGCTTCTCCTCGGGGAACACTGAAGCTTTCTTT. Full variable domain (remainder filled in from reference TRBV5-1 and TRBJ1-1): KAGVTQTPRYLIKTRGQQVTLSCSPISGHRSVSWYQQTPGQGLQFLFEYFSETQRNKGNFPGRFSGRQFSNSRSEMNVSTLELGDSALYLCASSFSSGNTEAFFGQGTRLTVV.

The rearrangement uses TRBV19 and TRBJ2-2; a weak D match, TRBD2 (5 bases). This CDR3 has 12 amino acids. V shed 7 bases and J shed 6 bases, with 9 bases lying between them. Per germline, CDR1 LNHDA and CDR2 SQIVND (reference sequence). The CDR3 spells CASKRDAGELFF. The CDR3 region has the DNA TGTGCCAGTAAGAGGGATGCCGGGGAGCTGTTTTTT. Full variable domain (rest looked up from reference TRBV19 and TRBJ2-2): DGGITQSPKYLFRKEGQNVTLSCEQNLNHDAMYWYRQDPGQGLRLIYYSQIVNDFQKGDIAEGYSVSREKKESFPLTVTSAQKNPTAFYLCASKRDAGELFFGEGSRLTVL.

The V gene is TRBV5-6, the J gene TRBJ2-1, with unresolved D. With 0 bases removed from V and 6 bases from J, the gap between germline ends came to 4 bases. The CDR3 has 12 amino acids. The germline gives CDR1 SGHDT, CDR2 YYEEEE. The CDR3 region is CASSLVANEQFF. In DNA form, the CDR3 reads TGTGCCAGCAGCTTGGTAGCCAATGAGCAGTTCTTC.

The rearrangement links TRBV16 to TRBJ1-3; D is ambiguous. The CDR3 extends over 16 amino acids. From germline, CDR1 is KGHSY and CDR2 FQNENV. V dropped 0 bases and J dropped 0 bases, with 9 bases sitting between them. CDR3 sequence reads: CASSQSGQISGNTIYF. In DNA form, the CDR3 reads TGTGCCAGCAGCCAATCTGGCCAGATCTCTGGAAACACCATATATTTT.

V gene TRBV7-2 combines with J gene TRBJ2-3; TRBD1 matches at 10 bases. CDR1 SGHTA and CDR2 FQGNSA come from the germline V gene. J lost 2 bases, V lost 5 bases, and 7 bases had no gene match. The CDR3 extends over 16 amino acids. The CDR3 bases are TGTGCCAGCAGCGTAAGGGGACAGGGGATCACAGATACGCAGTATTTT. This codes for CASSVRGQGITDTQYF.

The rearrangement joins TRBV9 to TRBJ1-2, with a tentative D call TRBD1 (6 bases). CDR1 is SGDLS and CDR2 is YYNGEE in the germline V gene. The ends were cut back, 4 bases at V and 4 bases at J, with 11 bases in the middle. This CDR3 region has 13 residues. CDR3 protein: CASSRPGVYGYTF. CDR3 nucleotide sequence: TGTGCCAGCAGCCGCCCAGGGGTCTATGGCTACACCTTC.

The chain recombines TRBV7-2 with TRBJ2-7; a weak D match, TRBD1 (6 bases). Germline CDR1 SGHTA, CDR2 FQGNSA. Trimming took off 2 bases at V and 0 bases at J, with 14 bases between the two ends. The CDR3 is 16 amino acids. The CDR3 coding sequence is TGTGCCAGCAGCTTACGGACAGCCGCCTCCTCCTACGAGCAGTACTTC. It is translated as CASSLRTAASSYEQYF.

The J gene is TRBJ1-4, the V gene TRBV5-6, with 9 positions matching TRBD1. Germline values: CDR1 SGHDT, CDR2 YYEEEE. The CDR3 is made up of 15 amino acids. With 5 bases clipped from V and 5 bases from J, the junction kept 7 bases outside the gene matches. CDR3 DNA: TGTGCCAGCAGGCCCGGGACAGGGAAAAATGAAAAACTGTTTTTT. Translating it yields CASRPGTGKNEKLFF.

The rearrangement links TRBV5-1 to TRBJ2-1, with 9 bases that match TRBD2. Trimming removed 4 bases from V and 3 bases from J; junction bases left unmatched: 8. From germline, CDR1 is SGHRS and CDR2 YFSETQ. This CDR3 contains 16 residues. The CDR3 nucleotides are TGCGCCAGCAGCATAACCGGGACTAGCAACTACAATGAGCAGTTCTTC. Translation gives CASSITGTSNYNEQFF.

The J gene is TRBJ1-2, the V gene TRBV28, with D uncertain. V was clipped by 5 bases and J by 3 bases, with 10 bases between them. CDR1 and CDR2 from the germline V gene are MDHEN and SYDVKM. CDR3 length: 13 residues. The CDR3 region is CASSTRVHYGYTF. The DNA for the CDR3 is TGTGCCAGCAGTACCCGGGTCCACTATGGCTACACCTTC.

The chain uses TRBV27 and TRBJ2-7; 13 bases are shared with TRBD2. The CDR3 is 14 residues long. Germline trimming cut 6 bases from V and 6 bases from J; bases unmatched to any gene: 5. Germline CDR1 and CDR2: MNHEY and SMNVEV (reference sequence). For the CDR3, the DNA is TGTGCCAGCAGACGTACTAGCGGGAGGGCCGAGCAGTACTTC. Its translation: CASRRTSGRAEQYF.

CDR3 loop: CARTNMEPDYYEQYF. The CDR3 nucleotides are TGCGCCAGGACCAACATGGAACCGGACTACTACGAGCAGTACTTC. This sequence joins TRBV10-1 and TRBJ2-7; D might be TRBD2 (6 bases). The CDR3 has 15 residues. The V gene's germline CDR1 is WNHNN and CDR2 SYGVQD (reference sequence). V was trimmed by 9 bases and J by 3 bases, leaving 21 bases between them.

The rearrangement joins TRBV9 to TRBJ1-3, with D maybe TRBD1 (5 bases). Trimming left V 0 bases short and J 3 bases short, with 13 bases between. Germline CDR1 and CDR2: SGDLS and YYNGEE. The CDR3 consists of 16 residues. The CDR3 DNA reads TGTGCCAGCAGCGTAGCCGGGGGATCGGTTGGAAACACCATATATTTT. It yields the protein CASSVAGGSVGNTIYF.

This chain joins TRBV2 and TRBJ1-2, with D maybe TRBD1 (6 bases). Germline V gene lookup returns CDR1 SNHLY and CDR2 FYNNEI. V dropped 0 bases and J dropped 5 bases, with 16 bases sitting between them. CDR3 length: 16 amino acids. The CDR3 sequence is CASSEAIRGGQYGYTF. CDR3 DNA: TGTGCCAGCAGTGAAGCGATTCGGGGGGGGCAGTATGGCTACACCTTC.

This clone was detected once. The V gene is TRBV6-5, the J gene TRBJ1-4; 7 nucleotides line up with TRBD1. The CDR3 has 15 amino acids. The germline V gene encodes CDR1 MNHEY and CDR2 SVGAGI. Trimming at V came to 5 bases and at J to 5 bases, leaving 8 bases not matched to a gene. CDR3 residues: CASSPSRDRNEKLFF. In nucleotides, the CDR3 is TGTGCCAGCAGTCCTTCCCGGGACAGAAATGAAAAACTGTTTTTT.

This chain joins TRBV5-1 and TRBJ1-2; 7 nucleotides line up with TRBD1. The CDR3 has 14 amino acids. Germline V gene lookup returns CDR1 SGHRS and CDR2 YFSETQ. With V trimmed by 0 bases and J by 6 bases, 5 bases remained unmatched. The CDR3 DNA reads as TGCGCCAGCAGCTTGGGAGGGGGCTTTGATGGCTACACCTTC. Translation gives CASSLGGGFDGYTF.

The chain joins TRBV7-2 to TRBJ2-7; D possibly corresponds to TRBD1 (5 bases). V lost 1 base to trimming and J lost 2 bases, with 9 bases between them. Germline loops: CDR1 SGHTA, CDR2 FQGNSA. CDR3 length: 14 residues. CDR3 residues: CASSLEDTTYEQYF. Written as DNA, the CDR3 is TGTGCCAGCAGCTTAGAGGACACTACCTACGAGCAGTACTTC. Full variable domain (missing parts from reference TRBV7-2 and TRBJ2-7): GAGVSQSPSNKVTEKGKDVELRCDPISGHTALYWYRQSLGQGLEFLIYFQGNSAPDKSGLPSDRFSAERTGGSVSTLTIQRTQQEDSAVYLCASSLEDTTYEQYFGPGTRLTVT.

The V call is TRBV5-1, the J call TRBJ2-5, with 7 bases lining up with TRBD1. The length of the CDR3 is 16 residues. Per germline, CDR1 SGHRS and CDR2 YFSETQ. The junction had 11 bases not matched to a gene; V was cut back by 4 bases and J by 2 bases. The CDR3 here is CASSPRQGRGQETQYF. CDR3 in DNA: TGCGCCAGCAGCCCGAGACAGGGTCGGGGACAAGAGACCCAGTACTTC.

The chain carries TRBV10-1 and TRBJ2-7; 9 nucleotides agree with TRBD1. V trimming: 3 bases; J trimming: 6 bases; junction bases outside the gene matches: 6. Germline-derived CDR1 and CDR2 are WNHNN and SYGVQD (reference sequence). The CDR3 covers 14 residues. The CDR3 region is CASSERDRASEQYF. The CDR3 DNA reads TGCGCCAGCAGTGAACGGGACAGGGCCTCCGAGCAGTACTTC.

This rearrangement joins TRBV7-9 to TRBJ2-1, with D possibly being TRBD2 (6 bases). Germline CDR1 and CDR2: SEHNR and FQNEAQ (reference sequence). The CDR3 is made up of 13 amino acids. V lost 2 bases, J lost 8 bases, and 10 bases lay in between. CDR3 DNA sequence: TGTGCCAGCAGCTTAACTAGCCCCCATGAGCAGTTCTTC. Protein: CASSLTSPHEQFF.

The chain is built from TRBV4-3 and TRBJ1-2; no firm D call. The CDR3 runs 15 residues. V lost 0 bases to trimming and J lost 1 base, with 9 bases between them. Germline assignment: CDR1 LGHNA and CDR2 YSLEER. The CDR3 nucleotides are TGCGCCAGCAGCCAAGATAACAGAAATAACTATGGCTACACCTTC. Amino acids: CASSQDNRNNYGYTF.

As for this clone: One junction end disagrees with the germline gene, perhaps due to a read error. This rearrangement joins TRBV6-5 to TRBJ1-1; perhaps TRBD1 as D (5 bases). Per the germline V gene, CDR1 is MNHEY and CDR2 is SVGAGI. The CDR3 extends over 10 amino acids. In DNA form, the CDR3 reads TGTGCCACAGGGAACGCTGAAGCTTTCTTT. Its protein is CATGNAEAFF.

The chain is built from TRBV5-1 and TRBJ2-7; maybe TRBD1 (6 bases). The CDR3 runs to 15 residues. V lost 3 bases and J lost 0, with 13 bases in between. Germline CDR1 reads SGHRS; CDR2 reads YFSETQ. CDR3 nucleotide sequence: TGCGCCAGCAGCTCCACAGGGAGTTTCTCCTACGAGCAGTACTTC. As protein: CASSSTGSFSYEQYF.